This T cell receptor (beta chain) was identified in a study of T cells after yellow fever vaccination. Generation of TCR cDNA used 5'RACE template switching (which added a universal primer site and UMIs). TCRdb re-analysed the 5' RACE reads in MiXCR, keeping a single row per CDR3 protein. Found here are some 500,000 distinct CDR3 sequences, approximately 15% of them singletons; the top ten hold over 12%. This clonotype was counted between two and nine times. Its antigen is currently unknown. Trimming removed 4 bases from V and 6 bases from J, with 14 bases in between. CDR3 length equals 14 residues. Study-wide results and limits: Shared CD4/CD8 clonotypes were a small share, likely from convergent recombination. Detected again after the booster were most primary-vaccination clones, at nearly 97% CD4 and about 89% CD8.

Sequenced here: PBMCs, sampled on the day of the yellow fever booster vaccination. The TCR was taken from a man aged 30 to 39 who received the YFV17D yellow fever vaccine. The chain recombines TRBV12-3 or TRBV12-4 with TRBJ2-3; no firm D call. CDR3 sequence: CASSSRPEADTQYF. The CDR3, as DNA: TGTGCCAGCAGTTCCCGTCCCGAGGCGGATACGCAGTATTTT.